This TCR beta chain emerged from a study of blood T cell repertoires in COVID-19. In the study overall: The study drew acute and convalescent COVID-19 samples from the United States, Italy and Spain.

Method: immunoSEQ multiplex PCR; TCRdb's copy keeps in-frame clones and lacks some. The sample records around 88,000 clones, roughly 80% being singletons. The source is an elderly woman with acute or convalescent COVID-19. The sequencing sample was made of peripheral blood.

CDR3 in DNA: TGTGCCAGCAGTGAAGCTCAGGGGGCGAGGAATGAGCAGTTCTTC. Residues: CASSEAQGARNEQFF. J is TRBJ2-1 and V is TRBV6-1; 8 bases fit TRBD1. V lost 0 bases and J lost 7; bases outside the gene matches: 5. CDR1 is MNHNS, CDR2 SASEGT, per germline. There are 15 residues in the CDR3.